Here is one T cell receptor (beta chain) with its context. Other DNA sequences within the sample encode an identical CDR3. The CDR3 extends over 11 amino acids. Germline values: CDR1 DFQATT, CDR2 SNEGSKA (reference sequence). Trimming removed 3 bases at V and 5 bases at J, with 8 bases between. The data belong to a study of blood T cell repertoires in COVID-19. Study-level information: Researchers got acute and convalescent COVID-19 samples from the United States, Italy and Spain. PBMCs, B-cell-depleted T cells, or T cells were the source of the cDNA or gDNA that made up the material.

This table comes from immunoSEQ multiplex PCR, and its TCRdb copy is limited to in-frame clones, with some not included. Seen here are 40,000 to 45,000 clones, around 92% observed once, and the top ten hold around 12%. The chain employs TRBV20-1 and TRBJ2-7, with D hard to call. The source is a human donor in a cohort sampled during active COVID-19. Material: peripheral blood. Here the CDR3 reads CSARSGHEQYF. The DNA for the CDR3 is TGCAGTGCTAGGTCCGGTCACGAGCAGTACTTC.